Shown below are 13 T cell receptor beta chains from a single sample sequenced in a study of blood T cell repertoires in COVID-19 (dated by TCRdb to between 2020 and 2021). Library preparation used the immunoSEQ multiplex PCR assay. The table comes from immuneACCESS by way of TCRdb, which keeps in-frame sequences with V and J called. Part of the clones is missing from these tables; in studies checked, under half for an unresolved V gene and the rest for unknown reasons. For this sample the table gives some 200,000 clones, of which around 89% were detected only once. Around 8.9% of the sample is taken by the ten largest. The sequencing sample was made of PBMCs or T cells enriched from blood (not recorded which). The receptors here all came from a woman under 30 who had recovered from COVID-19.

The chain combines TRBV6-1 with TRBJ2-7, with D possibly matching TRBD1 (6 bases). The V gene's germline CDR1 is MNHNS and CDR2 SASEGT. Trimming shortened V by 3 bases and J by 3 bases, and 9 bases separated the two germline ends. This CDR3 is built from 13 residues. CDR3 DNA: TGTGCCAGCAGTGAGGTCAGGGGCTACGAGCAGTACTTC. Translated, it gives CASSEVRGYEQYF.

This clone was seen repeatedly, ten times or more. V and J are TRBV3-1 (or the pseudogene TRBV3-2) and TRBJ2-3, with 10 bases matching TRBD2. From germline, CDR1 is LGHDT and CDR2 YNNKEL (reference sequence). V lost 5 bases and J lost 0; bases outside the gene matches: 11. The CDR3 loop spans 18 amino acids. The chain's CDR3 is CASSNSGLAALSTDTQYF. Here the CDR3 DNA reads TGTGCCAGCAGCAATTCTGGACTAGCGGCACTTAGCACAGATACGCAGTATTTT.

The chain carries TRBV5-4 and TRBJ1-2, with D uncertain. The CDR3 has 13 residues. Germline CDR1 SGHNT, CDR2 YYREEE (reference sequence). Trimming cost V 0 bases and J 4 bases, with 7 bases left between them. The CDR3 reads CASSLAVTYGYTF. The DNA of the CDR3 is TGTGCCAGCAGCTTGGCGGTTACCTATGGCTACACCTTC.

Here the CDR3 DNA reads TGTGCCAGCAGTCCCGAAATGGTGGCAACAGCTTTCTTT. It yields the protein CASSPEMVATAFF. The chain employs TRBV6-2 or TRBV6-3 and TRBJ1-1; the D is unclear. From germline, CDR1 is MNHEY and CDR2 SVGEGT. This CDR3 contains 13 residues. The V end lost 5 bases, the J end lost 10 bases, and 17 bases lay between the germline ends.

This chain connects TRBV28 to TRBJ1-5, with 8 positions matching TRBD1. Germline loops: CDR1 MDHEN, CDR2 SYDVKM. The CDR3 sequence is 14 residues long. V was pared by 3 bases and J by 6 bases, with 4 bases of the junction left unmatched. CDR3 in amino acids: CASSFDRGGQPQHF. The CDR3 DNA reads TGTGCCAGCAGTTTCGACAGGGGCGGTCAGCCCCAGCATTTT.

The chain carries TRBV24-1 and TRBJ2-3; a possible D gene is TRBD1 (6 bases). The V gene's germline CDR1 is KGHDR and CDR2 SFDVKD. Trimming took 2 bases from V and 14 from J, leaving 13 bases between them. This CDR3 comprises 12 residues. The CDR3 DNA reads TGTGCCACCAGTGATTCCCGGGACATTTGGTATTTT. It is translated as CATSDSRDIWYF.

V is TRBV3-1 (or the pseudogene TRBV3-2) and J is TRBJ2-5; tentative D call: TRBD2 (5 bases). This CDR3 has 15 residues. Trimming left V 0 bases short and J 1 base short, with 9 bases between. Germline CDR1 reads LGHDT; CDR2 reads YNNKEL (reference sequence). The CDR3, as DNA: TGTGCCAGCAGCCAAGAGGGAGTCCTCCAAGAGACCCAGTACTTC. Translated, it gives CASSQEGVLQETQYF.

The V and J genes are TRBV9 and TRBJ2-7; maybe TRBD2 (6 bases). V was clipped by 0 bases and J by 3 bases, with 16 bases between them. Per the germline V gene, CDR1 is SGDLS and CDR2 is YYNGEE. The CDR3 sequence is 16 residues long. In DNA, the CDR3 is TGTGCCAGCAGCGTAGGGGACTCTTTTGCGGGCTACGAGCAGTACTTC. Amino acids: CASSVGDSFAGYEQYF.

The count of this clone is one. This chain links TRBV19 with TRBJ1-2; no reliable D call. Looked up from germline, CDR1 is LNHDA and CDR2 is SQIVND (reference sequence). The CDR3 extends over 16 amino acids. Between the trimmed V and J ends, which lost 6 bases and 0 bases, there was a span of 17 bases. The CDR3 DNA reads as TGTGCCAGTAGCACACAGTCGGGGAAAGCTAACTATGGCTACACCTTC. Its protein is CASSTQSGKANYGYTF.

J is TRBJ1-5 and V is TRBV4-1, with D maybe TRBD1 (5 bases). The CDR3 totals 15 residues. The germline gives CDR1 MGHRA, CDR2 YSYEKL. V lost 1 base to trimming and J lost 8 bases, with 15 bases between them. The CDR3 region is CASSQGDSWGEPQHF. For the CDR3, the DNA is TGCGCCAGCAGCCAAGGGGACTCTTGGGGTGAGCCCCAGCATTTT.

The chain is built from TRBV30 and TRBJ1-4; D is perhaps TRBD1 (6 bases). The CDR3 spans 18 residues. CDR1 is GTSNPN, CDR2 SVGIG, per germline (reference sequence). V gave up 1 base and J gave up 0 bases, with 18 bases separating them. The CDR3 sequence is CAWSAGTRRLATNEKLFF. The CDR3 bases are TGTGCCTGGAGTGCCGGGACACGGCGACTTGCAACTAATGAAAAACTGTTTTTT.

V and J are TRBV28 and TRBJ1-5, with 9 nucleotides matching TRBD1. This CDR3 is built from 15 residues. In germline, CDR1 is MDHEN, CDR2 SYDVKM. V lost 5 bases and J lost 9; bases outside the gene matches: 11. The CDR3 loop is CASSPRDRDFAPQHF. The DNA of the CDR3 is TGTGCCAGCAGTCCCCGGGACAGGGACTTTGCGCCCCAGCATTTT.

This sequence joins TRBV28 and TRBJ2-2; D remains unclear. This CDR3 has 13 residues. Germline CDR1 is MDHEN and CDR2 is SYDVKM. V lost 6 bases to trimming and J lost 6 bases, with 11 bases between them. CDR3 residues: CASRLTNAGELFF. CDR3 DNA sequence: TGTGCCAGCAGGCTGACAAACGCCGGGGAGCTGTTTTTT. Full variable domain (remainder filled in from reference TRBV28 and TRBJ2-2): DVKVTQSSRYLVKRTGEKVFLECVQDMDHENMFWYRQDPGLGLRLIYFSYDVKMKEKGDIPEGYSVSREKKERFSLILESASTNQTSMYLCASRLTNAGELFFGEGSRLTVL.